The text below deals with one T cell receptor (beta chain). This clonotype was found many times. Its antigen target is currently unknown. The input lacks base qualities; no much larger clone sits a single base away. Including the terminal cysteine and phenylalanine, the CDR3 comprises 16 residues. Only the CDR3 region is kept as DNA, spanning 48 bases read in frame from base 1. CDR1 MDHEN and CDR2 SYDVKM were looked up in the germline V gene. The germline ends are 14 bases apart after V is trimmed by 5 bases and J by 0 bases. These data come from a study of regulatory T cells in long-lasting Graves disease (dated by TCRdb to the early 2020s). Describing the broader study: Persistent Graves' disease meant more than 5 years of antithyroid drug treatment with TSH receptor autoantibodies that stayed positive. On average, persistent Graves' disease patients in the clinical cohort had been on antithyroid drugs for about 10.3 years. The study was registered as a clinical trial and conducted in China. Persistent Graves' disease patients were compared with newly diagnosed Graves' disease patients by peripheral blood TCR sequencing and RNA sequencing. A total of about 33 samples underwent TCR sequencing: about 13 from persistent and roughly 20 from newly diagnosed Graves' disease patients. Here is what the overall study found, with its caveats: TRBV28, TRBJ1-2 and TRBJ2-5 were preferentially used in persistent disease, while TRBV20-1 and TRBJ2-1 were favored in newly diagnosed disease. Persistent patients shared more public clonotypes among themselves (around 3,000) than newly diagnosed patients did (roughly 920). The authors acknowledged the small sample size as a limitation that may reduce accuracy. Sequencing and analysis were limited to the TCR beta chain. Because the primary lesion, thyroid tissue, could not be accessed, the study looked at peripheral blood alone. Lower TCR Shannon entropy and fewer highly expanded clones were observed in persistent Graves' disease patients than in newly diagnosed patients, which suggested clonal expansion.

The time point label, as the study defines it: persistent/refractory GD, antithyroid drugs over 5 years with positive TRAb. For both TCR sequencing and RNA sequencing, RNA was extracted from PBMCs using TRIzol. Graves' disease was diagnosed according to American Thyroid Association guidelines. Patients for the study were recruited at an endocrinology department in Xi'an, China. Each patient gave approximately 8.8 milliliters of peripheral blood, collected in an EDTA anticoagulant tube. Ficoll Paque Plus density gradient separation was used to isolate PBMCs, and no further T cell sorting was performed. An Agilent 2100 Bioanalyzer and agarose gel were used to assess RNA quality, and a NanoDrop 2000 was used to measure RNA concentration. To prepare the library, multiplex PCR was applied. The sequencer listed for this sample is Illumina HiSeq 4000. TCR beta libraries were built with iRepertoire HTBI primers and Arm-PCR amplification of CDR3 regions. Before sequencing, the PCR products went through gel purification. On the authors' methods: Across samples, 55 to 80 TRBV and 12 to 15 TRBJ segments were identified and used for gene usage analysis of CDR3 amino acid clonotypes. COPE and FqMerger were used to merge the filtered high-quality paired reads into contigs. BLAST was used to align contigs to the IMGT TRBV, TRBD and TRBJ reference genes, and CDR3 was defined following IMGT. Clonotypes above 0.1% frequency were classified as highly expanded clones. Repertoire diversity was measured by Shannon entropy, and V-J evenness by the Gini coefficient. A clonotype was considered public if more than one individual shared it. The public reads were reprocessed in TCRdb via fastp at Q25 and MiXCR, keeping in-frame beta chains. Entries are consolidated by CDR3 protein sequence, retaining the most common genes and DNA. TCRdb, not the original authors, processed these V and J calls. The sample table holds around 460,000 distinct CDR3 sequences, of which 22% were seen once. Of the sample, about 12% falls within the top ten clones.

The sequence was collected from a female donor with Graves disease. Sequences were derived from peripheral blood mononuclear cells (PBMCs), sampled when the disease was refractory, from a patient treated with antithyroid drugs. This chain joins TRBV28 to TRBJ1-5; TRBD1 is a possible D gene, resting on 5 matching bases. The nucleotides read TGTGCCAGCAGTCCGGTAGGAGGGGTTAGCAATCAGCCCCAGCATTTT. It encodes CASSPVGGVSNQPQHF.